This TCR beta chain was found in a study of blood T cell repertoires in COVID-19. On the study more broadly: Spain, Italy and the United States supplied samples that represented acute and convalescent COVID-19.

There are a few counts of this clone. The table came from immunoSEQ multiplex PCR; TCRdb's copy has only in-frame clones and leaves some out. The sample lists some 220,000 clones, around 90% occurring once. The CDR3 covers 13 residues. The V gene's germline CDR1 is MNHEY and CDR2 SVGAGI. V shed 4 bases and J shed 6 bases, with 9 bases lying between them. Allocation to cohorts depended on clinical history reported by the participants. Recovered participants had two consecutive negative NP/OP PCR tests, healthcare professional clearance, or symptom resolution. This receptor was identified in a woman under 40 who had recovered from COVID-19. Material for sequencing was PBMCs or T cells enriched from blood (not recorded which). This sequence joins TRBV6-5 and TRBJ2-2; TRBD2 might be the D (5 bases). The CDR3 DNA follows: TGTGCCAGCAGTTGGGTGGGAGCCGGGGAGCTGTTTTTT. Translated, it gives CASSWVGAGELFF.